This T cell receptor beta chain was obtained from a study of blood T cell repertoires in COVID-19. For the study at large: The United States, Italy and Spain supplied acute and convalescent COVID-19 samples.

Some clones are missing from TCRdb's copy, which holds only in-frame ones; the method was immunoSEQ multiplex PCR. The data show about 200,000 clones, 70% to 90% seen once. The receptor's source is a man aged 55 to 70 with active or convalescent COVID-19. The sample comprised peripheral blood.

The CDR3 protein is CATSDVRSSGANVLTF. The CDR3 DNA sequence: TGTGCCACCAGTGACGTACGGAGCTCTGGGGCCAACGTCCTGACTTTC. The chain joins TRBV24-1 to TRBJ2-6, with D unclear. The CDR3 covers 16 residues. Trimming pared 4 bases from V and 0 bases from J, leaving 9 bases between. Germline lookup yields CDR1 KGHDR and CDR2 SFDVKD.